Listed here are 25 T cell receptor beta chains from one sample, sequenced in a study of cytomegalovirus exposure and HLA in healthy donors. Researchers ran the PCR with 60 Vbeta and 13 Jbeta primers. Clones were read by immunoSEQ multiplex PCR, and TCRdb kept only the in-frame ones, dropping some. The top ten clones hold around 6.5% of a sample with under 200,000 clones, 80% of them seen once. Sequencing was done on a sample of PBMCs. Source of these receptors: a male donor in good health and CMV-seropositive.

V and J are TRBV7-9 and TRBJ2-5; TRBD2 agrees at 7 bases. This CDR3 region has 16 residues. The V and J ends lost 7 bases and 7 bases, in that order; junction bases with no gene match: 18. Germline V gene lookup returns CDR1 SEHNR and CDR2 FQNEAQ (reference sequence). This chain's CDR3 is CASTHKVGGPTGTQYF. Written as DNA, the CDR3 is TGTGCCAGCACCCATAAGGTGGGAGGGCCGACGGGGACCCAGTACTTC.

The chain carries TRBV7-9 and TRBJ2-5; no reliable D call. The end of the DNA is better explained by TRBJ2-7, so the J call may be wrong. CDR1 is SEHNR, CDR2 FQNEAQ, per germline (reference sequence). The CDR3 is made up of 12 amino acids. Here the CDR3 DNA reads TGTGCCAGCACCTTCGCAAGAAACGAGCAGTACTTC. Translation gives CASTFARNEQYF.

This clone is a singleton in its sample. The rearrangement links TRBV29-1 to TRBJ2-3; D remains ambiguous. The germline V gene encodes CDR1 SQVTM and CDR2 ANQGSEA. The CDR3 is 13 amino acids. V dropped 4 bases and J dropped 3 bases, with 11 bases sitting between them. The CDR3 coding sequence is TGCAGCGTTGCCCGGAGTGGGACAGATACGCAGTATTTT. Residues: CSVARSGTDTQYF.

The chain joins TRBV7-9 to TRBJ1-1, with 9 nucleotides matching TRBD1. V was clipped by 1 base and J by 8 bases; unmatched bases: 8. The CDR3 is 15 residues long. From germline, CDR1 is SEHNR and CDR2 FQNEAQ (reference sequence). The CDR3 here is CASSLGGTGRYEAFF. The CDR3 DNA reads TGTGCCAGCAGCTTAGGAGGGACAGGGCGCTACGAAGCTTTCTTT. The entire variable domain, with the rest obtained from reference TRBV7-9 and TRBJ1-1, is as follows: DTGVSQNPRHKITKRGQNVTFRCDPISEHNRLYWYRQTLGQGPEFLTYFQNEAQLEKSRLLSDRFSAERPKGSFSTLEIQRTEQGDSAMYLCASSLGGTGRYEAFFGQGTRLTVV.

This chain links TRBV7-9 with TRBJ2-6; 14 nucleotides line up with TRBD2. Germline trimming cut 4 bases from V and 2 bases from J; bases unmatched to any gene: 7. The CDR3 runs to 19 residues. The germline V gene has CDR1 SEHNR and CDR2 FQNEAQ (reference sequence). CDR3 amino acids: CASSSPGLAGEPGANVLTF. CDR3 DNA: TGTGCCAGCAGCTCACCGGGACTAGCGGGAGAGCCTGGGGCCAACGTCCTGACTTTC.

The chain recombines TRBV9 with TRBJ2-3, with 7 bases aligning to TRBD1. There are 14 residues in the CDR3. The ends lost 5 bases at V and 1 base at J; junction bases unmatched: 4. CDR1 and CDR2 (germline): SGDLS, YYNGEE. In DNA form, the CDR3 reads TGTGCCAGCAGAACCGGACAGGGCACAGATACGCAGTATTTT. It specifies CASRTGQGTDTQYF.

The chain links TRBV7-2 to TRBJ2-4; D unresolved. CDR3 length equals 14 residues. The V gene lost 4 bases and the J gene lost 2 bases, with 9 bases spanning the gap. From germline, CDR1 is SGHTA and CDR2 FQGNSA. The CDR3 reads CASSSPESKNIQYF. The CDR3 nucleotides read TGTGCCAGCAGCTCACCTGAGTCCAAAAACATTCAGTACTTC.

The chain employs TRBV9 and TRBJ2-7, with 11 bases matching TRBD2. The germline V gene has CDR1 SGDLS and CDR2 YYNGEE. V lost 4 bases, J lost 7 bases, and 4 bases stayed unmatched. The CDR3 is 13 residues long. The CDR3: CASSFRLAGEQYF. The CDR3 DNA sequence: TGTGCCAGCAGCTTTAGACTAGCGGGGGAGCAGTACTTC.

The chain combines TRBV5-1 with TRBJ1-3; 7 bases align to TRBD1. The CDR3 length is 15 residues. V dropped 4 bases and J dropped 2; count of bases not matched to a gene: 6. The V gene's germline CDR1 is SGHRS and CDR2 YFSETQ. CDR3 region: CASSPGQAPGNTIYF. The CDR3 bases are TGCGCCAGCAGCCCAGGACAGGCCCCTGGAAACACCATATATTTT.

V usage is TRBV15 and J usage is TRBJ1-5; perhaps TRBD1 as D (6 bases). Looked up from germline, CDR1 is LNHNV and CDR2 is YYDKDF (reference sequence). The CDR3 contains 15 residues. Trimming stripped 4 bases from V and 4 bases from J, with 14 bases between. The CDR3 loop is CATSIGGRGNQPQHF. The CDR3 coding sequence is TGTGCCACCAGCATAGGGGGGAGGGGGAATCAGCCCCAGCATTTT.

There are a few counts of this clone. The gene calls are TRBV5-1 and TRBJ1-6; D uncertain. Looked up from germline, CDR1 is SGHRS and CDR2 is YFSETQ. Trimming took off 4 bases at V and 7 bases at J, with 18 bases between the two ends. The length of the CDR3 is 16 residues. CDR3 sequence (DNA): TGCGCCAGCAGCCGGGAGGTGACCCTTGGGAATTCACCCCTCCACTTT. Protein sequence: CASSREVTLGNSPLHF.

In its sample, this clone was seen once. V gene TRBV7-9 combines with J gene TRBJ2-7; 9 bases line up with TRBD1. Germline assignment: CDR1 SEHNR and CDR2 FQNEAQ (reference sequence). The trim removed 4 bases at V and 2 bases at J, leaving 15 bases unmatched. The CDR3 spans 18 residues. The CDR3 sequence: CASSSTPGQGGGTYEQYF. The DNA of the CDR3 is TGTGCCAGCAGCTCTACCCCGGGACAGGGAGGAGGGACCTACGAGCAGTACTTC.

The chain recombines TRBV5-1 with TRBJ2-5, with 14 bases that match TRBD2. TRBJ2-7 matches the DNA end more closely, so the J call is doubtful. The CDR3 spans 16 residues. In germline, CDR1 is SGHRS, CDR2 YFSETQ. The CDR3: CASSSGLAGVFYEQYF. CDR3 nucleotide sequence: TGCGCCAGCAGCTCGGGACTAGCGGGAGTTTTCTACGAGCAGTACTTC.

Regarding this clone: Its ends do not fully match the called genes, so a read error is possible. J is TRBJ1-3 and V is TRBV7-7, with D tentatively TRBD1 (5 bases). CDR3 length: 18 residues. Germline V lookup: CDR1 SSHAT, CDR2 FNYEAQ (reference sequence). The CDR3 here is CASSRGVAQMFSGNTIYF. For the CDR3, the DNA is TGTGCTAGCAGCCGGGGGGTTGCCCAGATGTTCTCTGGAAACACCATATATTTT. Supplemented by reference TRBV7-7 and TRBJ1-3, the full variable domain reads GAGVSQSPRYKVTKRGQDVTLRCDPISSHATLYWYQQALGQGPEFLTYFNYEAQPDKSGLPSDRFSAERPEGSISTLTIQRTEQRDSAMYRCASSRGVAQMFSGNTIYFGEGSWLTVV.

The CDR3 here is CASSKVKAASGNHEQYF. Written as DNA, the CDR3 is TGTGCCAGCAGCAAAGTCAAGGCGGCTAGCGGGAACCACGAGCAGTACTTC. This sequence joins TRBV21-1 and TRBJ2-7; TRBD2, the table's D call, was not compared with the DNA. TRBV21-1 is a listed pseudogene. CDR3 size: 17 residues.

CDR3 nucleotides: TGTGCCAGCAGCTTCCTTCGACTGGAGAACACTGAAGCTTTCTTT. Its translation is CASSFLRLENTEAFF. The genes are TRBV9 and TRBJ1-1; D is unclear. Trimming stripped 4 bases from V and 1 base from J, with 14 bases between. Looked up from germline, CDR1 is SGDLS and CDR2 is YYNGEE. The CDR3 has 15 amino acids.

The rearrangement joins TRBV18 to TRBJ1-5; TRBD1 matches at 7 bases. The CDR3 sequence is 15 residues long. Germline CDR1 and CDR2: KGHSH and LQKENI. Trimming took 4 bases from V and 4 from J; bases not matched to a gene: 7. CDR3 in amino acids: CASSLTGQRNQPQHF. Written as DNA, the CDR3 is TGTGCCAGCTCACTGACGGGACAGCGAAATCAGCCCCAGCATTTT. The full variable domain, with the rest looked up from reference TRBV18 and TRBJ1-5, is NAGVMQNPRHLVRRRGQEARLRCSPMKGHSHVYWYRQLPEEGLKFMVYLQKENIIDESGMPKERFSAEFPKEGPSILRIQQVVRGDSAAYFCASSLTGQRNQPQHFGDGTRLSIL.

The chain is built from TRBV5-1 and TRBJ2-3, with TRBD2 matching 7 bases. CDR1 and CDR2 from the germline V gene are SGHRS and YFSETQ. The CDR3 totals 16 residues. After removal of 4 bases from V and 0 bases from J, the junction contained 8 bases not matched to a gene. As DNA, the CDR3 is TGCGCCAGCAGCGGGAGGGGTGGCGGTAGCACAGATACGCAGTATTTT. This gives the protein CASSGRGGGSTDTQYF.

The chain combines TRBV4-2 with TRBJ2-3; 12 bases are a match to TRBD2. Germline CDR1 and CDR2: LGHNA and YNFKEQ. The CDR3 is 18 residues long. Germline trimming cut 6 bases from V and 6 bases from J; bases unmatched to any gene: 16. The CDR3: CASRPPRLAGEGSDTQYF. The CDR3 region has the DNA TGTGCCAGCAGACCCCCGCGACTAGCGGGAGAAGGGTCCGATACGCAGTATTTT.

The rearrangement joins TRBV7-9 to TRBJ2-7, with TRBD2 matching over 8 bases. The CDR3 covers 19 residues. The germline CDR1 and CDR2 sequences are SEHNR and FQNEAQ (reference sequence). V gave up 7 bases and J gave up 3 bases; unmatched junction bases: 23. The CDR3 loop reads CASTNDQNGGRFGIYEQYF. The CDR3, as DNA: TGTGCCAGCACCAACGACCAAAATGGCGGGAGGTTCGGGATCTACGAGCAGTACTTC.

This clone was recorded a few times. The rearrangement links TRBV7-9 to TRBJ2-3, with 7 bases aligning to TRBD1. This CDR3 spans 16 amino acids. Unmatched junction bases numbered 7, after V lost 2 bases and J lost 2 bases. The germline V gene encodes CDR1 SEHNR and CDR2 FQNEAQ (reference sequence). The CDR3 is CASSLWLTGSTDTQYF. In DNA form, the CDR3 reads TGTGCCAGCAGCTTATGGTTGACAGGGTCCACAGATACGCAGTATTTT.

This rearrangement joins TRBV5-8 to TRBJ2-2, with D perhaps matching TRBD2 (6 bases). CDR3 size: 15 residues. Germline CDR1 SGHTS, CDR2 YDEGEE. Trimming took 3 bases from V and 5 from J, leaving 14 bases between them. CDR3 in amino acids: CASSSLGAGTGELFF. In nucleotides, the CDR3 is TGTGCCAGCAGCTCCCTCGGGGCGGGGACCGGGGAGCTGTTTTTT.

The V call is TRBV9, the J call TRBJ1-4; 10 bases are a match to TRBD1. J gave up 7 bases and V 1 base, and 10 bases lay outside the gene matches. The CDR3 totals 17 residues. Germline assignment: CDR1 SGDLS and CDR2 YYNGEE. Here the CDR3 reads CASSVSQKTGGGEKLFF. CDR3 in DNA: TGTGCCAGCAGCGTATCCCAAAAGACAGGGGGCGGTGAAAAACTGTTTTTT.

The chain couples TRBV5-5 to TRBJ2-1, with 8 positions matching TRBD2. The ends lost 1 base at V and 5 bases at J; junction bases unmatched: 8. This CDR3 is 16 amino acids long. The germline CDR1 and CDR2 sequences are SGHKS and YYEKEE (reference sequence). The CDR3 loop is CASSLLWASGHNEQFF. The CDR3 DNA sequence: TGTGCCAGCAGCTTGTTGTGGGCTAGCGGGCACAATGAGCAGTTCTTC.

CDR3 sequence: CASSLHRGQGGYTF. CDR3 DNA: TGCGCCAGCAGCTTACACAGGGGGCAGGGTGGCTACACCTTC. The chain uses TRBV5-1 and TRBJ1-2; 9 positions match TRBD1. The junction had 6 bases not matched to a gene; V was cut back by 2 bases and J by 7 bases. Germline CDR1 SGHRS, CDR2 YFSETQ. The CDR3 is made up of 14 amino acids.